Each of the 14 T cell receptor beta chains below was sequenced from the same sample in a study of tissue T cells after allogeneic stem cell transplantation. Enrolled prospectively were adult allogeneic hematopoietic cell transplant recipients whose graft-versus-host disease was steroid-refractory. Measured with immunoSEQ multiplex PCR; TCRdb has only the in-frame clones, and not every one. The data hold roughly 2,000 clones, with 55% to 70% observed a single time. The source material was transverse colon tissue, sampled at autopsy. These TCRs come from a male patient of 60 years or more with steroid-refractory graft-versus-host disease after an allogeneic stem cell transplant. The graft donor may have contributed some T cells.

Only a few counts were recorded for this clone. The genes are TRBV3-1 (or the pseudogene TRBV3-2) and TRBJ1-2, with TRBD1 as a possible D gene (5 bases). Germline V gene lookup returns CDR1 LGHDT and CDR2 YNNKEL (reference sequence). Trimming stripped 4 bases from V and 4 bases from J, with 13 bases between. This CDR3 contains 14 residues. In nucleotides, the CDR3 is TGTGCCAGCAGCCCACGGGGGGAATCCTATGGCTACACCTTC. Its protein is CASSPRGESYGYTF.

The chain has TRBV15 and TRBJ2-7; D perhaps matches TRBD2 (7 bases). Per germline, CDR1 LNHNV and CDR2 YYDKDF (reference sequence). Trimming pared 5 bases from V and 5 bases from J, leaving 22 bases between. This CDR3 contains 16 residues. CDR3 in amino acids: CATSPRGVGGKNEQYF. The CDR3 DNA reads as TGTGCCACCAGCCCCCGGGGGGTAGGGGGAAAAAACGAGCAGTACTTC.

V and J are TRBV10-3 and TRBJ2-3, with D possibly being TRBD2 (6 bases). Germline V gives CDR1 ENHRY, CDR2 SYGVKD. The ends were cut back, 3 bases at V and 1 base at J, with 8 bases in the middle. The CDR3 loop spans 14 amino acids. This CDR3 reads CAISDSSGTDTQYF. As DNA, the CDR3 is TGTGCCATCAGTGATTCTAGCGGCACAGATACGCAGTATTTT.

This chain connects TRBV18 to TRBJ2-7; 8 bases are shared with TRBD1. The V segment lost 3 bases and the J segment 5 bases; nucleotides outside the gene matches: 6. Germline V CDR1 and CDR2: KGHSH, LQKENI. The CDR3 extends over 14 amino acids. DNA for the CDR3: TGTGCCAGCTCACCGGACAGGGTCGTCAACGAGCAGTACTTC. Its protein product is CASSPDRVVNEQYF. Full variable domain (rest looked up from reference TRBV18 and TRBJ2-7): NAGVMQNPRHLVRRRGQEARLRCSPMKGHSHVYWYRQLPEEGLKFMVYLQKENIIDESGMPKERFSAEFPKEGPSILRIQQVVRGDSAAYFCASSPDRVVNEQYFGPGTRLTVT.

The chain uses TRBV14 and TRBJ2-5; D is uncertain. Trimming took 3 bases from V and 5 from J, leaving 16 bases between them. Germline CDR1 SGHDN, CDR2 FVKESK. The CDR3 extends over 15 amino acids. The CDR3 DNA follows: TGTGCCAGCAGCCAGATGGCCGGTGATTATGAGACCCAGTACTTC. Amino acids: CASSQMAGDYETQYF.

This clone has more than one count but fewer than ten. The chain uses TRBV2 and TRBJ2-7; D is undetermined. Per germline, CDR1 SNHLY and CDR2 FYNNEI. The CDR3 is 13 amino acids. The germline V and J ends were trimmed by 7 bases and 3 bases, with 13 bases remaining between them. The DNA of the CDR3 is TGTGCCAGCACTATTGGGTTGGGCTACGAGCAGTACTTC. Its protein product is CASTIGLGYEQYF.

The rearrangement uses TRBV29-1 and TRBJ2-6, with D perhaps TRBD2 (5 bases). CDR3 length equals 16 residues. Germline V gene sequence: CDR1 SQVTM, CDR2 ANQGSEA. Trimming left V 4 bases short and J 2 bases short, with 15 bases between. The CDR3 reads CSVGGRVGAGANVLTF. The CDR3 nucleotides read TGCAGCGTTGGAGGTCGTGTCGGGGCTGGGGCCAACGTCCTGACTTTC. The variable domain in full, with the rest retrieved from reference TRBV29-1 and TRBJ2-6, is SAVISQKPSRDICQRGTSLTIQCQVDSQVTMMFWYRQQPGQSLTLIATANQGSEATYESGFVIDKFPISRPNLTFSTLTVSNMSPEDSSIYLCSVGGRVGAGANVLTFGAGSRLTVL.

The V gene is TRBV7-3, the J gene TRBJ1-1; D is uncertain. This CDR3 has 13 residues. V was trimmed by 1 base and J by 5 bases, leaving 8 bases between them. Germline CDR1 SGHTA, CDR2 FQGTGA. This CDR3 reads CASSLKRDTEAFF. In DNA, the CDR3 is TGTGCCAGCAGCTTAAAGAGGGATACTGAAGCTTTCTTT.

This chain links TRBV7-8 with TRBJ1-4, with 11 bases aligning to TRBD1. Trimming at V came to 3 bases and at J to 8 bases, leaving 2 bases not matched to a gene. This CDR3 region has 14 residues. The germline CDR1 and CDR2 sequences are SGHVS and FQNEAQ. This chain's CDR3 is CASSFGDRGEKLFF. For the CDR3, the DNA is TGTGCCAGCAGCTTCGGGGACAGGGGGGAAAAACTGTTTTTT.

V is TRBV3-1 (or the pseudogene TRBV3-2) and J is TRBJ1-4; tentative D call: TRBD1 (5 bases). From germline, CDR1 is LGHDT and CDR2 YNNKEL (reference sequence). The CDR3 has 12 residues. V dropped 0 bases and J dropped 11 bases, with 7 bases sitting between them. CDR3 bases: TGTGCCAGCAGCCAAGATGCAGGGAAACTGTTTTTT. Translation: CASSQDAGKLFF.

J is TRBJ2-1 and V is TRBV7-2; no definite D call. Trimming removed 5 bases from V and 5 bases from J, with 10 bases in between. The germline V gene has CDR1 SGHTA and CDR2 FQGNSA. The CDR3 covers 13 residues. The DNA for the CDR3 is TGTGCCAGCAGCCCCGACTCAGACAATGAGCAGTTCTTC. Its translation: CASSPDSDNEQFF.

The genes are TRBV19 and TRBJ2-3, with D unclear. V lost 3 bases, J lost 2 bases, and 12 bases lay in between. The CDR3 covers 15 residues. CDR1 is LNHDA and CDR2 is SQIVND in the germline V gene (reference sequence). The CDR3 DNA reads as TGTGCCAGTAGTATCTTCGAGGCCTCCACAGATACGCAGTATTTT. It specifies CASSIFEASTDTQYF.

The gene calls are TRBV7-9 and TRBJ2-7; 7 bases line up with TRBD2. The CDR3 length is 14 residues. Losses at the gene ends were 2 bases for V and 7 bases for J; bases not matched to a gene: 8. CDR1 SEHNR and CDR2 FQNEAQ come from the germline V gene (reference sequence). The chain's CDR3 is CASSLILYGREQYF. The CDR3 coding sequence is TGTGCCAGCAGCTTAATACTTTACGGGAGGGAGCAGTACTTC. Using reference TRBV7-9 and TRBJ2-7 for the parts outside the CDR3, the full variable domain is DTGVSQNPRHKITKRGQNVTFRCDPISEHNRLYWYRQTLGQGPEFLTYFQNEAQLEKSRLLSDRFSAERPKGSFSTLEIQRTEQGDSAMYLCASSLILYGREQYFGPGTRLTVT.

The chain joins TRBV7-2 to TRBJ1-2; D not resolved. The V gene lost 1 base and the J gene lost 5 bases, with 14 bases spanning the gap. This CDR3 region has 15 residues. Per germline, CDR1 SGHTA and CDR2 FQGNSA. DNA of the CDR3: TGTGCCAGCAGCTTAGGAACCCGGATTCATTATGGCTACACCTTC. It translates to CASSLGTRIHYGYTF.